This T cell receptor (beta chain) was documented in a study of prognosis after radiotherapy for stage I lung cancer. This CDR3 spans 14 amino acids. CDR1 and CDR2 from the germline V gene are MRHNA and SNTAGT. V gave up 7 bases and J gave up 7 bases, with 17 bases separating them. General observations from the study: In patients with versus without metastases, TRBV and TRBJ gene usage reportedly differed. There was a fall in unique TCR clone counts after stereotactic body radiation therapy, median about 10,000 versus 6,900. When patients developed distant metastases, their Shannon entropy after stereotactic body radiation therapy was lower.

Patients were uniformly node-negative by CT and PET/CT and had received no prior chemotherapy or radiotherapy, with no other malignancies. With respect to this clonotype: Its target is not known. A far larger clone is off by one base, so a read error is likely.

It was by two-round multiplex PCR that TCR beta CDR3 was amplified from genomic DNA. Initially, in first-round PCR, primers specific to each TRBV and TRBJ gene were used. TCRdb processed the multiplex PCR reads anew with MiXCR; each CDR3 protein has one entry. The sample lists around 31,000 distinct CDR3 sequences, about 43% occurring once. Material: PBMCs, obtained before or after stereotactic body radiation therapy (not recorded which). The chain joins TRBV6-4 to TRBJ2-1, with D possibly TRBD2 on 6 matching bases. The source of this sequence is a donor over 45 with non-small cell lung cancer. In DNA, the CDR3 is TGTGCCAGCAAAAGGACTATCGGGCCAAATGAGCAGTTCTTC. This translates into CASKRTIGPNEQFF.